Each of the 20 T cell receptor beta chains below was sequenced from the same sample in a study of siplizumab effects on memory and regulatory T cells. TCRdb's copy holds only in-frame clones and misses some; the assay was immunoSEQ multiplex PCR. This table holds approximately 100,000 clones, under 95% found once. The sequencing input was Tregs sorted from blood. The receptors come from a human donor in good health.

The chain joins TRBV7-8 to TRBJ2-1, with TRBD1 as a possible D gene (6 bases). V lost 4 bases, J lost 9 bases, and 25 bases lay in between. Germline V gene data show CDR1 as SGHVS and CDR2 as FQNEAQ. The CDR3 contains 17 residues. CDR3: CASSSYALDSLGGEQFF. The CDR3 DNA sequence: TGTGCCAGCAGCTCCTACGCCCTGGACAGCCTCGGCGGTGAGCAGTTCTTC.

Relative to its sample, this clone is medium-sized. V usage is TRBV7-9 and J usage is TRBJ2-7; D gene unclear. V was shortened by 2 bases and J by 3 bases, with 8 bases between the two germline ends. Germline V lookup: CDR1 SEHNR, CDR2 FQNEAQ (reference sequence). There are 13 residues in the CDR3. This CDR3 is CASSLNVGYEQYF. CDR3 nucleotides: TGTGCCAGCAGCTTAAACGTAGGCTACGAGCAGTACTTC. The whole variable domain, remainder taken from reference TRBV7-9 and TRBJ2-7, is DTGVSQNPRHKITKRGQNVTFRCDPISEHNRLYWYRQTLGQGPEFLTYFQNEAQLEKSRLLSDRFSAERPKGSFSTLEIQRTEQGDSAMYLCASSLNVGYEQYFGPGTRLTVT.

The chain joins TRBV18 to TRBJ2-2; no reliable D call. In germline, CDR1 is KGHSH, CDR2 LQKENI. With 1 base removed from V and 1 base from J, the gap between germline ends came to 4 bases. This CDR3 has 14 residues. This chain's CDR3 is CASSPLENTGELFF. Written as DNA, the CDR3 is TGTGCCAGCTCACCACTGGAGAACACCGGGGAGCTGTTTTTT.

For this clone: One junction end disagrees with the germline gene, perhaps due to a read error. The chain recombines TRBV11-2 with TRBJ1-3, with 9 bases fitting TRBD1. This CDR3 contains 11 residues. Per germline, CDR1 SGHAT and CDR2 FQNNGV. In DNA form, the CDR3 reads TGTGCCAGCAGCGTACAGGGGGCCGCTCATTTT. It encodes CASSVQGAAHF.

This sequence joins TRBV5-1 and TRBJ1-3; D uncertain. Germline V gives CDR1 SGHRS, CDR2 YFSETQ. Trimming pared 5 bases from V and 7 bases from J, leaving 13 bases between. CDR3 length equals 13 residues. The CDR3 DNA reads TGCGCCAGCAGGAGTGGTCTGGAGAACACCATATATTTT. Its protein is CASRSGLENTIYF.

The chain links TRBV5-1 to TRBJ2-3; D unclear. Germline CDR1 reads SGHRS; CDR2 reads YFSETQ. The CDR3 covers 12 residues. Deletions cut 0 bases from V and 5 bases from J, with 4 bases between. The CDR3 protein is CASSLGVDTQYF. The CDR3 bases are TGCGCCAGCAGCTTGGGTGTAGATACGCAGTATTTT.

The chain carries TRBV10-3 and TRBJ1-1; maybe TRBD1 (5 bases). Looked up from germline, CDR1 is ENHRY and CDR2 is SYGVKD. The CDR3 consists of 14 residues. Between the trimmed V and J ends, which lost 4 bases and 2 bases, there was a span of 11 bases. Here the CDR3 DNA reads TGTGCCATCAGTGGGACACCGACCAACACTGAAGCTTTCTTT. It is translated as CAISGTPTNTEAFF.

The chain has TRBV25-1 and TRBJ1-1; unclear D gene. The CDR3 is made up of 16 amino acids. V shed 2 bases and J shed 2 bases, with 15 bases lying between them. Germline assignment: CDR1 MGHDK and CDR2 SYGVNS. The CDR3 protein is CASSEGGQITNTEAFF. The DNA for the CDR3 is TGTGCCAGCAGTGAAGGAGGGCAGATAACAAACACTGAAGCTTTCTTT.

The V call is TRBV5-1, the J call TRBJ2-2, with no clear D. The V gene's germline CDR1 is SGHRS and CDR2 YFSETQ. Trimming took off 1 base at V and 3 bases at J, with 7 bases between the two ends. This CDR3 is 14 amino acids long. CDR3 DNA: TGCGCCAGCAGCTTGCACTTACACACCGGGGAGCTGTTTTTT. This codes for CASSLHLHTGELFF.

The count of this clone is one. The chain has TRBV19 and TRBJ2-5, with D unclear. There are 14 residues in the CDR3. Trimming took off 4 bases at V and 4 bases at J, with 13 bases between the two ends. Germline V CDR1 and CDR2: LNHDA, SQIVND (reference sequence). DNA for the CDR3: TGTGCCAGTAGTAGGAGACTGGTCGCAGAGACCCAGTACTTC. Encoded protein: CASSRRLVAETQYF.

This clone has just one count. This chain joins TRBV4-2 and TRBJ2-2; 12 bases are a match to TRBD2. V was pared by 1 base and J by 2 bases, with 2 bases of the junction left unmatched. The length of the CDR3 is 17 residues. Germline CDR1 reads LGHNA; CDR2 reads YNFKEQ. CDR3 sequence reads: CASSQGTSGTNTGELFF. The CDR3 DNA is TGTGCCAGCAGCCAAGGGACTAGCGGGACTAACACCGGGGAGCTGTTTTTT.

This chain uses TRBV7-2 with TRBJ2-1; 9 bases map to TRBD2. V lost 5 bases to trimming and J lost 4 bases; unmatched junction nucleotides: 6. The CDR3 is 15 residues long. Germline V gene sequence: CDR1 SGHTA, CDR2 FQGNSA. The chain's CDR3 is CASSPSGRIYNEQFF. In nucleotides, the CDR3 is TGTGCCAGCAGCCCGAGCGGGAGGATTTACAATGAGCAGTTCTTC.

The chain links TRBV5-1 to TRBJ2-7; a weak D match, TRBD1 (5 bases). Trimming cost V 3 bases and J 0 bases, with 7 bases left between them. This CDR3 is 13 amino acids long. Germline V lookup: CDR1 SGHRS, CDR2 YFSETQ. CDR3 region: CASSWTSSYEQYF. The CDR3 region has the DNA TGCGCCAGCAGCTGGACAAGCTCCTACGAGCAGTACTTC.

The rearrangement uses TRBV7-9 and TRBJ2-1; TRBD2 matches at 11 bases. The CDR3 runs to 16 residues. Germline values: CDR1 SEHNR, CDR2 FQNEAQ (reference sequence). With 1 base clipped from V and 4 bases from J, the junction kept 3 bases outside the gene matches. The CDR3 protein is CASSLGRLAGYNEQFF. CDR3 coding DNA: TGTGCCAGCAGCTTAGGGCGACTAGCGGGATACAATGAGCAGTTCTTC. The full variable domain, rest sourced from reference TRBV7-9 and TRBJ2-1, is DTGVSQNPRHKITKRGQNVTFRCDPISEHNRLYWYRQTLGQGPEFLTYFQNEAQLEKSRLLSDRFSAERPKGSFSTLEIQRTEQGDSAMYLCASSLGRLAGYNEQFFGPGTRLTVL.

This sequence joins TRBV2 and TRBJ2-7, with no clear D. V was pared by 8 bases and J by 2 bases, with 13 bases between. The germline CDR1 and CDR2 sequences are SNHLY and FYNNEI. CDR3 length: 13 residues. The CDR3 nucleotides read TGTGCCAGCGGCAGCGAGTTGGCCTACGAGCAGTACTTC. This encodes CASGSELAYEQYF.

This clone was counted once. The rearrangement uses TRBV19 and TRBJ2-3; 9 nucleotides agree with TRBD2. From germline, CDR1 is LNHDA and CDR2 SQIVND (reference sequence). The CDR3 loop spans 14 amino acids. V was clipped by 8 bases and J by 1 base; unmatched bases: 4. CDR3 sequence: CASRREGGTDTQYF. The CDR3 DNA sequence: TGTGCCAGTCGGCGGGAGGGGGGCACAGATACGCAGTATTTT.

This rearrangement joins TRBV5-4 to TRBJ2-5; TRBD2 agrees at 9 bases. The CDR3 sequence is 14 residues long. Looked up from germline, CDR1 is SGHNT and CDR2 is YYREEE (reference sequence). Losses at the gene ends were 4 bases for V and 4 bases for J; bases not matched to a gene: 5. CDR3 amino acids: CASSNAGGGETQYF. For the CDR3, the DNA is TGTGCCAGCAGCAATGCGGGAGGGGGAGAGACCCAGTACTTC.

This chain connects TRBV27 to TRBJ2-1; D call uncertain. The CDR3 is 14 residues long. V was shortened by 3 bases and J by 10 bases, with 16 bases between the two germline ends. CDR1 is MNHEY, CDR2 SMNVEV, per germline (reference sequence). The CDR3 loop is CASSLAVRLGEQFF. For the CDR3, the DNA is TGTGCCAGCAGTTTGGCGGTAAGGTTGGGGGAGCAGTTCTTC.

For this clone: The junction departs from the called germline gene at one end, perhaps through a read error. This chain links TRBV11-1 with TRBJ2-3; possibly TRBD2 for D (7 bases). Per the germline V gene, CDR1 is SGHAT and CDR2 is FQDESV (reference sequence). There are 14 residues in the CDR3. CDR3 DNA sequence: TGTGCCAGCAGCCGAGGGGGGGCGGGCGGTCGCAAGGATTTT. It codes for CASSRGGAGGRKDF.

The rearrangement uses TRBV12-2 and TRBJ2-4; the table's D call of TRBD1 was not tested on the DNA. TRBV12-2 is a pseudogene. The CDR3 totals 16 residues. DNA for the CDR3: TGTGCAAGTCGCTTAACCGCCAGGGATCCCAAAAACATTCAGTACTTC. It codes for CASRLTARDPKNIQYF.